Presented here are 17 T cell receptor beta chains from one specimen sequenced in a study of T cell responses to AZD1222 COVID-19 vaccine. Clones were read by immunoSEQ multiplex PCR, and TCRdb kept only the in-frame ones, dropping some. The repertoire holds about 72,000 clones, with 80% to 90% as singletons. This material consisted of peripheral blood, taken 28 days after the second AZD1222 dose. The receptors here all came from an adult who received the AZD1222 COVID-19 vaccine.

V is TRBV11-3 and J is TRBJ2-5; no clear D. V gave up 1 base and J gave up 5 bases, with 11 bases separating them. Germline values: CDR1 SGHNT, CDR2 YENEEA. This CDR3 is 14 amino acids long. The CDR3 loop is CASSLVSNTETQYF. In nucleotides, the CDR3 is TGTGCCAGCAGCTTAGTCTCGAATACGGAGACCCAGTACTTC.

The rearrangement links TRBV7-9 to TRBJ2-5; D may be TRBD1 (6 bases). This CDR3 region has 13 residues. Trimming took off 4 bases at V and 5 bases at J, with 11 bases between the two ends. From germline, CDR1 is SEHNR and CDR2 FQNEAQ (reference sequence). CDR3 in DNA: TGTGCCAGCAGCTCCAGGGGCCCCGAGACCCAGTACTTC. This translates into CASSSRGPETQYF.

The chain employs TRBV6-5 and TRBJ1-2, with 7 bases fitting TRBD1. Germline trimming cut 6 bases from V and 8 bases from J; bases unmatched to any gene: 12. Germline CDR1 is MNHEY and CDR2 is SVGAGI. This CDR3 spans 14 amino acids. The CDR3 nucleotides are TGTGCCAGCAGGGACTCGGACAGGTTTAGCGGCTACACCTTC. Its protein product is CASRDSDRFSGYTF.

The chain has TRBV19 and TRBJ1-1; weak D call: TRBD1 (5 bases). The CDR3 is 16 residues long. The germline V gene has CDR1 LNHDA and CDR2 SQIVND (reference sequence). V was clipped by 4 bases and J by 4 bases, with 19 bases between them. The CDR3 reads CASSRGRGAHSTEAFF. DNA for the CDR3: TGTGCCAGTAGTAGGGGTCGAGGGGCGCACAGCACTGAAGCTTTCTTT.

As DNA, the CDR3 is TGTGCCAGCAGCTCGGGGATTGGAGGCGAAGCTTTCTTT. It yields the protein CASSSGIGGEAFF. The chain is built from TRBV9 and TRBJ1-1; D uncertain. The CDR3 contains 13 residues. Germline V gene lookup returns CDR1 SGDLS and CDR2 YYNGEE. V was clipped by 4 bases and J by 8 bases, with 15 bases between them. Complete variable domain (other parts from reference TRBV9 and TRBJ1-1): DSGVTQTPKHLITATGQRVTLRCSPRSGDLSVYWYQQSLDQGLQFLIQYYNGEERAKGNILERFSAQQFPDLHSELNLSSLELGDSALYFCASSSGIGGEAFFGQGTRLTVV.

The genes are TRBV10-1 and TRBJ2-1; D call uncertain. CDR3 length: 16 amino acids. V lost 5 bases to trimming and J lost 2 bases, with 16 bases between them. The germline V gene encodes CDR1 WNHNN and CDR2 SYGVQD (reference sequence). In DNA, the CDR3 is TGCGCCAGCAGTACGAGGCAGGCCCCCACCTACAATGAGCAGTTCTTC. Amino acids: CASSTRQAPTYNEQFF.

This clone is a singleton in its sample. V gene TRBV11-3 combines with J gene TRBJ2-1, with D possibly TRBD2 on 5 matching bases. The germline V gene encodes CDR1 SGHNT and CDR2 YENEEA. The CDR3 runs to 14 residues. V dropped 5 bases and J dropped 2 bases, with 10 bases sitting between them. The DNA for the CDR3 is TGTGCCAGCAGCCGCGAGCGGACCTACAATGAGCAGTTCTTC. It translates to CASSRERTYNEQFF. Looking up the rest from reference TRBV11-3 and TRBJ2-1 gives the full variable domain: EAGVVQSPRYKIIEKKQPVAFWCNPISGHNTLYWYLQNLGQGPELLIRYENEEAVDDSQLPKDRFSAERLKGVDSTLKIQPAELGDSAVYLCASSRERTYNEQFFGPGTRLTVL.

The CDR3 region is CASGVGTGESYGYTF. CDR3 sequence (DNA): TGTGCCAGCGGCGTCGGGACAGGCGAATCGTATGGCTACACCTTC. The chain links TRBV4-2 to TRBJ1-2, with 8 bases that match TRBD1. CDR3 length: 15 residues. Germline values: CDR1 LGHNA, CDR2 YNFKEQ. The ends lost 8 bases at V and 5 bases at J; junction bases unmatched: 13.

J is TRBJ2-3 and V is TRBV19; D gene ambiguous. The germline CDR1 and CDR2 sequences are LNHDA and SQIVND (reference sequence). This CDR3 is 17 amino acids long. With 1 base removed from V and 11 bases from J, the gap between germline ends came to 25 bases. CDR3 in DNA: TGTGCCAGTAGTATAGTTCCTGGGGTAGGCCGCGGTGGGGTGCAGTATTTT. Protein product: CASSIVPGVGRGGVQYF.

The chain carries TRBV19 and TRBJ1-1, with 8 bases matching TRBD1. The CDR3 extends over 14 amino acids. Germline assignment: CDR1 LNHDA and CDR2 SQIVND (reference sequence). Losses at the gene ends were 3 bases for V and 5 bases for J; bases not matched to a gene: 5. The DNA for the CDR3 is TGTGCCAGTAGTATCCAGGGGGCGAGGACTGAAGCTTTCTTT. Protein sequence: CASSIQGARTEAFF.

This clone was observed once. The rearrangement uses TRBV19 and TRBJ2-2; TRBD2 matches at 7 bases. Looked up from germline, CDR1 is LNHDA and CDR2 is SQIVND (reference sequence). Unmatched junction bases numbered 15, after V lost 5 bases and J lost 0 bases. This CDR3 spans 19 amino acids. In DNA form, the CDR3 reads TGTGCCAGTAGTCGGATAGCGGGCAGGAGTTTATCGAACACCGGGGAGCTGTTTTTT. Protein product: CASSRIAGRSLSNTGELFF. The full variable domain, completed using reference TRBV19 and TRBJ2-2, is DGGITQSPKYLFRKEGQNVTLSCEQNLNHDAMYWYRQDPGQGLRLIYYSQIVNDFQKGDIAEGYSVSREKKESFPLTVTSAQKNPTAFYLCASSRIAGRSLSNTGELFFGEGSRLTVL.

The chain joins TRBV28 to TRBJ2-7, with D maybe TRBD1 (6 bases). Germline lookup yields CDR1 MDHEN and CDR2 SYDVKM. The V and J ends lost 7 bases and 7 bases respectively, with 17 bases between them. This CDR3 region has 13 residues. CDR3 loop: CASIKTGLGEQYF. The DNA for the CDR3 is TGTGCCAGCATCAAGACAGGCCTCGGGGAGCAGTACTTC.

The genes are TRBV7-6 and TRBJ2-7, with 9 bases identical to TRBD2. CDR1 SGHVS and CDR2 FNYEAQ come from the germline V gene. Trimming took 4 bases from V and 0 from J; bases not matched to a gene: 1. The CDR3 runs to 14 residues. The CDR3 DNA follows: TGTGCCAGCAGCTCTAGCGGGAACTCCTACGAGCAGTACTTC. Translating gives CASSSSGNSYEQYF.

CDR3 loop: CASSQMRTSGTTGELFF. The CDR3 region has the DNA TGTGCCAGCAGCCAAATGAGGACTAGCGGGACTACCGGGGAGCTGTTTTTT. The chain is built from TRBV4-2 and TRBJ2-2, with TRBD2 identical over 12 bases. The CDR3 extends over 17 amino acids. V trimming: 2 bases; J trimming: 5 bases; junction bases outside the gene matches: 6. Germline CDR1 and CDR2: LGHNA and YNFKEQ.

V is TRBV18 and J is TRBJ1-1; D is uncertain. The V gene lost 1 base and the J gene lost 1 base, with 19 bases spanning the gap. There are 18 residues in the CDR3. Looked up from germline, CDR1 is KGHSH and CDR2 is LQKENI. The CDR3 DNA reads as TGTGCCAGCTCACCACTCAGTCCAGTTCTTAACACGAACACTGAAGCTTTCTTT. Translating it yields CASSPLSPVLNTNTEAFF.

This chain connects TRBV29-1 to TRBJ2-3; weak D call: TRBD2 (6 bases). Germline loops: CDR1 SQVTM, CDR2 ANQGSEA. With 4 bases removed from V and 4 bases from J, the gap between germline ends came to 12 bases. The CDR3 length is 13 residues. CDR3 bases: TGCAGCGTTGTGAGACTAGGGGCAGATACGCAGTATTTT. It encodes CSVVRLGADTQYF.

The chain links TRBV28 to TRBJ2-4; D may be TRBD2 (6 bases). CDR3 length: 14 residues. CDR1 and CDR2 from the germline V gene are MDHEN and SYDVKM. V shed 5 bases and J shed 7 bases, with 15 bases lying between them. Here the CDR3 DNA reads TGTGCCAGCAGTGTACTAGCCCCCGGGAACATTCAGTACTTC. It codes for CASSVLAPGNIQYF.